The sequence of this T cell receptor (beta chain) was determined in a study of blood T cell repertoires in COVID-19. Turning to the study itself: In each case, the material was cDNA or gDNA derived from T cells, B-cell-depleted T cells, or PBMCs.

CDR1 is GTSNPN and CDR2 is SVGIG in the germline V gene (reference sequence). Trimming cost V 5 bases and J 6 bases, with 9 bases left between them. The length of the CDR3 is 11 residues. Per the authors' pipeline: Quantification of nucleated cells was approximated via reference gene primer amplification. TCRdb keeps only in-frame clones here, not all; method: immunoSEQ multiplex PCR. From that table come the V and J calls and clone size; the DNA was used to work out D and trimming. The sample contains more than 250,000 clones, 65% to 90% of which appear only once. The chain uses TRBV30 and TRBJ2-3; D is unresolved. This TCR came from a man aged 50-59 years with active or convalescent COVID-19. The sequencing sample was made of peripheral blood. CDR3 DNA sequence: TGTGCCTGGGATCCACGGGATACGCAGTATTTT. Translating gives CAWDPRDTQYF.